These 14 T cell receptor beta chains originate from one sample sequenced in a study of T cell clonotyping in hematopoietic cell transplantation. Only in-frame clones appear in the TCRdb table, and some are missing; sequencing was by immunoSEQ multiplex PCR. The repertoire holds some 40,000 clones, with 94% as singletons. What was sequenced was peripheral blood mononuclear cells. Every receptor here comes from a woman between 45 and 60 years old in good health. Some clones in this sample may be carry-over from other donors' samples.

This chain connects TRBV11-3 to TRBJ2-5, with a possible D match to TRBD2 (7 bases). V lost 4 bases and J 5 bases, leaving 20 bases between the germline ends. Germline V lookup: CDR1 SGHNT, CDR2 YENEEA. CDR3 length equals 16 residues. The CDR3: CASSSGGGGGLETQYF. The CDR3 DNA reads TGTGCCAGCAGCTCCGGAGGAGGGGGGGGGCTGGAGACCCAGTACTTC.

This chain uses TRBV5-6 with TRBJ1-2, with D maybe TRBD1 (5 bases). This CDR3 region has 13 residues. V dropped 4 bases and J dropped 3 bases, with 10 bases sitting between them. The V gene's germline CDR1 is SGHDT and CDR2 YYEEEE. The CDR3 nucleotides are TGTGCCAGCAGCGCGGACACTTACTATGGCTACACCTTC. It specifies CASSADTYYGYTF.

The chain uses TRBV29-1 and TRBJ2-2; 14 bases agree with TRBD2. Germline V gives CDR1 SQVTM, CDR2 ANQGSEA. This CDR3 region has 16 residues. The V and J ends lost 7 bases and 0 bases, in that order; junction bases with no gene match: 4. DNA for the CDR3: TGCAGCGCTCGGACTAGCGGGGGGACGAACACCGGGGAGCTGTTTTTT. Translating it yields CSARTSGGTNTGELFF.

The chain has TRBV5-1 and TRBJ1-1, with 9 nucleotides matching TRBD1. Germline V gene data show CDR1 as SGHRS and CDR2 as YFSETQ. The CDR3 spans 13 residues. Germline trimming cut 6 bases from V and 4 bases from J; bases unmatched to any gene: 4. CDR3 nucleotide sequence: TGCGCCAGCAAGGGACAGGGAGGCACTGAAGCTTTCTTT. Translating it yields CASKGQGGTEAFF.

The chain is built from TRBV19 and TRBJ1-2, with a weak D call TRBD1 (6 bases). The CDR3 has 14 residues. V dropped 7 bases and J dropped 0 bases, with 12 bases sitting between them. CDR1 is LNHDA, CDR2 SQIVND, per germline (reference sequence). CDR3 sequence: CASKTDRTNYGYTF. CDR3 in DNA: TGTGCCAGTAAAACGGACAGAACTAACTATGGCTACACCTTC.

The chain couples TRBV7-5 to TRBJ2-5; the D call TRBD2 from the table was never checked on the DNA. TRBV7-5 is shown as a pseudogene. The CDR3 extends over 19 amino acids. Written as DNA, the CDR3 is TGTGTCAGAAGCTCCGGACTAGGTCCTCAAAAAGAGGTTGAAGAGACCCAGTACTTC. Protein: CVRSSGLGPQKEVEETQYF.

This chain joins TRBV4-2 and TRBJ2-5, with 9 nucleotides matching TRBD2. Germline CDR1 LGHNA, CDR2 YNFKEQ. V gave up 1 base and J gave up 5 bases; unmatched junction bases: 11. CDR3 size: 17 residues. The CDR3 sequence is CASSQGDRRGGYETQYF. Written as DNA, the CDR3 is TGTGCCAGCAGCCAAGGTGATAGGCGGGGGGGCTACGAGACCCAGTACTTC.

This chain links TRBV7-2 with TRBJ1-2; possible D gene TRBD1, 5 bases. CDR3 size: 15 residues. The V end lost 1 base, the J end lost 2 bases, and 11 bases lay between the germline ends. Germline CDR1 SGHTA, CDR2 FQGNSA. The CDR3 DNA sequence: TGTGCCAGCAGCTTAGGGCAGGGCGGGAACTATGGCTACACCTTC. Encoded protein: CASSLGQGGNYGYTF.

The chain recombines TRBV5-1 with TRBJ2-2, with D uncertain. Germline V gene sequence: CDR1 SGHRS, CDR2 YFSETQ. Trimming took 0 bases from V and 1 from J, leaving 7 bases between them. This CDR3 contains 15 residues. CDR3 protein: CASSLVDVNTGELFF. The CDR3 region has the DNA TGCGCCAGCAGCTTGGTGGATGTGAACACCGGGGAGCTGTTTTTT.

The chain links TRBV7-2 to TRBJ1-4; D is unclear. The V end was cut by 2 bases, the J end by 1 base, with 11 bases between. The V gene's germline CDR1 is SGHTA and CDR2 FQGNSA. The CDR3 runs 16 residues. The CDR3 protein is CASSLSLWETNEKLFF. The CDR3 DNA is TGTGCCAGCAGCTTATCTCTGTGGGAAACTAATGAAAAACTGTTTTTT.

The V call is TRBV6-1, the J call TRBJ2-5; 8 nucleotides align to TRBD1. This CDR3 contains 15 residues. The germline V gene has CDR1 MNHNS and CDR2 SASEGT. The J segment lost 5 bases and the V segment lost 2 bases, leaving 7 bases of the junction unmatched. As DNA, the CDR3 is TGTGCCAGCAGTGAATCGCAGGGGGCTTGGGAGACCCAGTACTTC. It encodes CASSESQGAWETQYF.

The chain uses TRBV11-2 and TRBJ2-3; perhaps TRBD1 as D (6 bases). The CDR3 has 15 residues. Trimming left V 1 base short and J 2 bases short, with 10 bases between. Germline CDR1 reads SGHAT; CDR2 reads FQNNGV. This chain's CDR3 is CASSLVGGDTDTQYF. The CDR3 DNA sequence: TGTGCCAGCAGCTTAGTAGGGGGAGACACAGATACGCAGTATTTT.

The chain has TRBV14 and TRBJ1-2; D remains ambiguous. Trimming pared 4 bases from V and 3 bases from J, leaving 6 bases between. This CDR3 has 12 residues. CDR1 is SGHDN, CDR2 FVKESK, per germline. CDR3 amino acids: CASSPDYYGYTF. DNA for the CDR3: TGTGCCAGCAGCCCCGATTACTATGGCTACACCTTC.

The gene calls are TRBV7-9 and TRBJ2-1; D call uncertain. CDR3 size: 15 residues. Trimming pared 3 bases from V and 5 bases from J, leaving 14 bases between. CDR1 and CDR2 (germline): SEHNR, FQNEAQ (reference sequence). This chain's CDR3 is CASSFNTPPNNEQFF. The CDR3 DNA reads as TGTGCCAGCAGCTTCAATACCCCTCCCAACAATGAGCAGTTCTTC.